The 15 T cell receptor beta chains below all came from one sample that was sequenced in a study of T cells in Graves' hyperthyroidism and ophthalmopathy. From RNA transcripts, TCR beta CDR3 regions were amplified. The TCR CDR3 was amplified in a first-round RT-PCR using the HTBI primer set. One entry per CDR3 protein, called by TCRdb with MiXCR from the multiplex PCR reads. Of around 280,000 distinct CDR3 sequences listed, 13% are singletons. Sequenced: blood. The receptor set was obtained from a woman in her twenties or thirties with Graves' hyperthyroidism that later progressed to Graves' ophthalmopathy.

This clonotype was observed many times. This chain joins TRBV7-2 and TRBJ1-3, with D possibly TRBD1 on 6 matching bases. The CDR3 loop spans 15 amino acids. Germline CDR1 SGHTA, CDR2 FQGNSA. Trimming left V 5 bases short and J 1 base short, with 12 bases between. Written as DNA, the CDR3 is TGTGCCAGCAGCCCGGACAGCGCATCTGGAAACACCATATATTTT. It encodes CASSPDSASGNTIYF.

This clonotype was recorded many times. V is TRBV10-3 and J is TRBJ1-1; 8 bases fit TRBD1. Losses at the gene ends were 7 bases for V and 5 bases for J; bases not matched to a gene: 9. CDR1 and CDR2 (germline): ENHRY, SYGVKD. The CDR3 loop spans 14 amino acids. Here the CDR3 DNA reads TGTGCCATCAATTCGGACAGGGAAAGAACTGAAGCTTTCTTT. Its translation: CAINSDRERTEAFF.

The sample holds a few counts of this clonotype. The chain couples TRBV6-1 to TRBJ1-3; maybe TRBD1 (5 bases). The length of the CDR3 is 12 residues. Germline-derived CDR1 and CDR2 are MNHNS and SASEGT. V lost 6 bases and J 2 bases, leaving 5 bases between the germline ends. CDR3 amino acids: CASRGPGNTIYF. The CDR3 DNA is TGTGCCAGCAGGGGGCCTGGAAACACCATATATTTT.

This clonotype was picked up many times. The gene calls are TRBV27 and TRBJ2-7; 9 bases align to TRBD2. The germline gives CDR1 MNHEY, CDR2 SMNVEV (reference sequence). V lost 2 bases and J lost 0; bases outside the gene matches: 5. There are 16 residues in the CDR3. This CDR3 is CASSLLAGPSSYEQYF. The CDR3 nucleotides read TGTGCCAGCAGTTTACTAGCGGGACCCAGCTCCTACGAGCAGTACTTC.

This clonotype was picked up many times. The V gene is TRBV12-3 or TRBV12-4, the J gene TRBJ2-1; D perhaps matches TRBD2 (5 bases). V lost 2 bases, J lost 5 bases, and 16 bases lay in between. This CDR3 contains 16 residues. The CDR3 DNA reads TGTGCCAGCAGTTTATGGAGGTCGAACCACCACAATGAGCAGTTCTTC. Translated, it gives CASSLWRSNHHNEQFF.

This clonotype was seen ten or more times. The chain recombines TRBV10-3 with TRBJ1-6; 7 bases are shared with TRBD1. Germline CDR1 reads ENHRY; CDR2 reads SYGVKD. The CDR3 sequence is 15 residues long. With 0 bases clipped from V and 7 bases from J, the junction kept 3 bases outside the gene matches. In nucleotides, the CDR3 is TGTGCCATCAGTGAGTCGGGACAGCCAAATTCACCCCTCCACTTT. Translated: CAISESGQPNSPLHF.

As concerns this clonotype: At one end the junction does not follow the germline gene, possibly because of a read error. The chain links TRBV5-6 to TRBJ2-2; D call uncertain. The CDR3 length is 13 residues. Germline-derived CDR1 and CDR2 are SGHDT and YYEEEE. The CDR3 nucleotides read TGTGCCGGCAGCTTGCTGGCCGTCGGGGAGCTGTTTTTT. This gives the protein CAGSLLAVGELFF.

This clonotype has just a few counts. The CDR3 reads CASSLVFWDRGLDGYNEQFF. The CDR3 nucleotides read TGCGCCAGCAGCTTGGTTTTTTGGGACAGGGGACTAGACGGGTACAATGAGCAGTTCTTC. The V call is TRBV5-1, the J call TRBJ2-1; TRBD1 matches at 10 bases. This CDR3 comprises 20 residues. The trim removed 0 bases at V and 4 bases at J, leaving 16 bases unmatched. Germline V gene lookup returns CDR1 SGHRS and CDR2 YFSETQ.

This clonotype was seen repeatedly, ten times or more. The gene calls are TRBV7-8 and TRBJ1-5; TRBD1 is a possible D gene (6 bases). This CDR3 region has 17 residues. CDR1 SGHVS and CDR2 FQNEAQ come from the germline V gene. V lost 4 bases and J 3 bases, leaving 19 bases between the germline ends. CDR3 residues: CASSSDVSGAVNQPQHF. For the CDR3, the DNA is TGTGCCAGCAGCTCTGATGTTTCAGGGGCCGTCAATCAGCCCCAGCATTTT.

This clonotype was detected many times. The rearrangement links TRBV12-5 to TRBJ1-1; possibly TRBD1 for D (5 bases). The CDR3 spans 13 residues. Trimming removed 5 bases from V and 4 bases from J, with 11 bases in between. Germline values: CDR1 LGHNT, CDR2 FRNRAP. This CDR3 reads CASGLDRATEAFF. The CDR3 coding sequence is TGTGCTAGTGGTCTTGACAGAGCCACTGAAGCTTTCTTT. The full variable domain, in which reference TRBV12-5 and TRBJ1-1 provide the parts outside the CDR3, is DARVTQTPRHKVTEMGQEVTMRCQPILGHNTVFWYRQTMMQGLELLAYFRNRAPLDDSGMPKDRFSAEMPDATLATLKIQPSEPRDSAVYFCASGLDRATEAFFGQGTRLTVV.

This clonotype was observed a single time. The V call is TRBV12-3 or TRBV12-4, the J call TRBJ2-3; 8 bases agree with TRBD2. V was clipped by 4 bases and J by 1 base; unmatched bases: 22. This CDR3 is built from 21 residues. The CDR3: CASSYSTPAGFVAGRTDTQYF. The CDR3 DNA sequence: TGTGCCAGCAGTTACTCGACCCCTGCCGGCTTTGTAGCGGGGCGCACAGATACGCAGTATTTT.

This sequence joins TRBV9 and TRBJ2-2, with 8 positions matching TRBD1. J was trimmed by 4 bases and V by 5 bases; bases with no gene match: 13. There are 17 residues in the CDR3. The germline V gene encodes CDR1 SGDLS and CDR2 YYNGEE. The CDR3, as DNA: TGTGCCAGCAGTGGATCAGGACAGGGCCTTGTCACCGGGGAGCTGTTTTTT. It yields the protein CASSGSGQGLVTGELFF. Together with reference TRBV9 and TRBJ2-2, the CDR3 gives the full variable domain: DSGVTQTPKHLITATGQRVTLRCSPRSGDLSVYWYQQSLDQGLQFLIQYYNGEERAKGNILERFSAQQFPDLHSELNLSSLELGDSALYFCASSGSGQGLVTGELFFGEGSRLTVL.

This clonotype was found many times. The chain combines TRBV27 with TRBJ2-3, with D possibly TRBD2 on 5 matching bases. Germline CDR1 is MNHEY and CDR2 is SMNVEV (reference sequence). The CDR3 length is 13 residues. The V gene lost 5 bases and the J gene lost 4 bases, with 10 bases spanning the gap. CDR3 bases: TGTGCCAGCAGTCCCCTAGCAGCAGATACGCAGTATTTT. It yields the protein CASSPLAADTQYF.

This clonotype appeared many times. This CDR3 is CASSSPDSLLGLYGYTF. Written as DNA, the CDR3 is TGTGCCAGCAGCTCCCCCGACAGCCTCCTAGGTCTATATGGCTACACCTTC. The chain employs TRBV7-9 and TRBJ1-2; TRBD1 might be the D (5 bases). Germline V CDR1 and CDR2: SEHNR, FQNEAQ (reference sequence). V was shortened by 4 bases and J by 5 bases, with 23 bases between the two germline ends. CDR3 size: 17 residues.

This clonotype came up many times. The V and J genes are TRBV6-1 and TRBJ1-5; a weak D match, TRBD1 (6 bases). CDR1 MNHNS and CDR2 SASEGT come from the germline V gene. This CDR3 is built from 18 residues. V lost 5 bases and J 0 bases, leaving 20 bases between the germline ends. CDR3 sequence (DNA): TGTGCCAGCAGTCCACGTAGATTCGCAGGGGATAGCAATCAGCCCCAGCATTTT. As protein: CASSPRRFAGDSNQPQHF.